This entry lists 32 T cell receptor beta chains sequenced from one sample in a study of T-cell memory formation after mild COVID-19. TCRdb ran MiXCR on the 5' RACE reads and lists one entry per CDR3 protein. The table shows roughly 250,000 distinct CDR3 sequences, with around 15% occurring only once. The sample comprised PBMCs or a T cell subset sorted from them (not recorded which). The receptors derive from a man between 18 and 29 years old who had mild COVID-19 (a few samples of this study predate the infection). Cell type and time point are not known.

The V gene is TRBV9, the J gene TRBJ2-3; 10 bases align to TRBD1. The V gene's germline CDR1 is SGDLS and CDR2 YYNGEE. The CDR3 extends over 15 amino acids. V was clipped by 6 bases and J by 1 base; unmatched bases: 5. The CDR3 sequence: CASTGQGVGTDTQYF. The CDR3 DNA reads TGTGCCAGCACCGGACAGGGGGTTGGCACAGATACGCAGTATTTT.

This clonotype occurred a few times. The CDR3 sequence: CASSPEVLSGANVLTF. Here the CDR3 DNA reads TGTGCCAGCAGCCCGGAAGTTCTCTCTGGGGCCAACGTCCTGACTTTC. The J gene is TRBJ2-6, the V gene TRBV5-5; D ambiguous. This CDR3 is 16 amino acids long. V lost 4 bases and J lost 0, with 11 bases in between. Germline V CDR1 and CDR2: SGHKS, YYEKEE (reference sequence).

This clonotype was seen a handful of times. The rearrangement uses TRBV3-1 and TRBJ2-7, with 8 bases fitting TRBD1. V shed 0 bases, J shed 1 base, and the junction held 11 bases outside the gene matches. Germline lookup yields CDR1 LGHDT and CDR2 YNNKEL (reference sequence). The CDR3 has 18 amino acids. The CDR3 reads CASSQDHLGTGGSYEQYF. The CDR3 nucleotides are TGTGCCAGCAGCCAAGATCACCTCGGAACAGGGGGTTCCTACGAGCAGTACTTC.

The chain is built from TRBV5-6 and TRBJ2-7; the D is unclear. Trimming took off 3 bases at V and 9 bases at J, with 16 bases between the two ends. There are 13 residues in the CDR3. In germline, CDR1 is SGHDT, CDR2 YYEEEE. The CDR3 loop reads CASSSRSGWRQYV. DNA for the CDR3: TGTGCCAGCAGCTCCCGGTCAGGTTGGCGGCAGTACGTC.

This clonotype was counted between two and nine times. The V and J genes are TRBV6-1 and TRBJ2-3, with D maybe TRBD1 (6 bases). The germline V and J ends were trimmed by 4 bases and 6 bases, with 17 bases remaining between them. The CDR3 is 15 amino acids. CDR1 is MNHNS, CDR2 SASEGT, per germline. CDR3 residues: CASSGGTGSFDTQYF. CDR3 nucleotide sequence: TGTGCCAGCAGTGGGGGAACAGGGAGTTTCGATACGCAGTATTTT.

The rearrangement joins TRBV25-1 to TRBJ2-5; no clear D. CDR3 length: 14 amino acids. From germline, CDR1 is MGHDK and CDR2 SYGVNS. V lost 1 base to trimming and J lost 5 bases, with 11 bases between them. CDR3 coding DNA: TGTGCCAGCAGTGAATTTGGCCCAACCGAGACCCAGTACTTC. Protein: CASSEFGPTETQYF.

This clonotype was seen a few times. The chain combines TRBV4-3 with TRBJ2-7, with 8 bases identical to TRBD2. With V trimmed by 1 base and J by 3 bases, 5 bases remained unmatched. Germline CDR1 and CDR2: LGHNA and YSLEER. The CDR3 spans 15 residues. CDR3 amino acids: CASSQVVAGFYEQYF. Here the CDR3 DNA reads TGCGCCAGCAGCCAAGTCGTAGCGGGGTTCTACGAGCAGTACTTC.

The chain uses TRBV5-1 and TRBJ1-2, with a possible D match to TRBD1 (5 bases). This CDR3 is 15 amino acids long. V was pared by 1 base and J by 2 bases, with 12 bases between. Germline CDR1 and CDR2: SGHRS and YFSETQ. The CDR3 sequence: CASSLSGPANYGYTF. In nucleotides, the CDR3 is TGCGCCAGCAGCTTGTCGGGGCCAGCCAACTATGGCTACACCTTC. Full variable domain (missing parts from reference TRBV5-1 and TRBJ1-2): KAGVTQTPRYLIKTRGQQVTLSCSPISGHRSVSWYQQTPGQGLQFLFEYFSETQRNKGNFPGRFSGRQFSNSRSEMNVSTLELGDSALYLCASSLSGPANYGYTFGSGTRLTVV.

The chain recombines TRBV20-1 with TRBJ2-3; no clear D. The germline V gene has CDR1 DFQATT and CDR2 SNEGSKA (reference sequence). Trimming stripped 0 bases from V and 2 bases from J, with 6 bases between. The CDR3 extends over 13 amino acids. The CDR3 region is CSARDQVTDTQYF. In DNA, the CDR3 is TGCAGTGCTAGAGATCAAGTCACAGATACGCAGTATTTT.

Written as DNA, the CDR3 is TGTGCCAGCAGTCAGCTCGGTGCAGGGAAGAACACTGAAGCTTTCTTT. Its protein product is CASSQLGAGKNTEAFF. The chain employs TRBV2 and TRBJ1-1, with TRBD1 as a possible D gene (5 bases). The germline V gene encodes CDR1 SNHLY and CDR2 FYNNEI. V dropped 5 bases and J dropped 1 base, with 17 bases sitting between them. The CDR3 is 16 amino acids.

The V and J genes are TRBV5-1 and TRBJ1-3, with 8 bases lining up with TRBD1. From germline, CDR1 is SGHRS and CDR2 YFSETQ. With 5 bases clipped from V and 0 bases from J, the junction kept 4 bases outside the gene matches. The CDR3 has 15 residues. The CDR3 is CASRPGTGSGNTIYF. The CDR3, as DNA: TGCGCCAGCAGACCTGGGACAGGCTCTGGAAACACCATATATTTT.

This clonotype was observed a handful of times. This sequence joins TRBV7-2 and TRBJ2-3, with 8 bases that match TRBD2. CDR3 length equals 16 residues. V gave up 0 bases and J gave up 8 bases; unmatched junction bases: 10. CDR1 SGHTA and CDR2 FQGNSA come from the germline V gene. Here the CDR3 DNA reads TGTGCCAGCAGCTTAGCGCTCGCGGGGGGCCCCCGTACGCAGTATTTT. Residues: CASSLALAGGPRTQYF.

The rearrangement links TRBV6-2 or TRBV6-3 to TRBJ2-5; no clear D gene. CDR1 and CDR2 from the germline V gene are MNHEY and SVGEGT. The CDR3 is 14 amino acids. V was shortened by 0 bases and J by 4 bases, with 9 bases between the two germline ends. CDR3 bases: TGTGCCAGCAGTTACTCGACCGGCGGAGAGACCCAGTACTTC. This translates into CASSYSTGGETQYF.

This sequence joins TRBV20-1 and TRBJ2-4; no clear D. Germline-derived CDR1 and CDR2 are DFQATT and SNEGSKA (reference sequence). V gave up 5 bases and J gave up 6 bases, with 20 bases separating them. There are 15 residues in the CDR3. The DNA of the CDR3 is TGCAGTGCTCCCTCTCCCCGTGATGGGCCAAACATTCAGTACTTC. Protein sequence: CSAPSPRDGPNIQYF.

The chain recombines TRBV9 with TRBJ1-2; TRBD1 matches 8 bases. V trimming: 0 bases; J trimming: 5 bases; junction bases outside the gene matches: 3. The length of the CDR3 is 14 residues. Germline loops: CDR1 SGDLS, CDR2 YYNGEE. The CDR3 DNA follows: TGTGCCAGCAGCGTAGGTGGACAGGGATATGGCTACACCTTC. Translated: CASSVGGQGYGYTF.

The rearrangement links TRBV6-2 or TRBV6-3 to TRBJ2-7; D uncertain. V dropped 2 bases and J dropped 7 bases, with 6 bases sitting between them. CDR3 size: 11 residues. CDR1 is MNHEY, CDR2 SVGEGT, per germline. The CDR3, as DNA: TGTGCCAGCAGTTACGGGCGGGAGCAGTACTTC. Protein: CASSYGREQYF.

This clonotype has more than one count but fewer than ten. V is TRBV7-9 and J is TRBJ2-5; 8 bases map to TRBD2. The CDR3 covers 13 residues. CDR1 and CDR2 from the germline V gene are SEHNR and FQNEAQ (reference sequence). V lost 5 bases, J lost 5 bases, and 4 bases stayed unmatched. Here the CDR3 DNA reads TGTGCCAGCAGCCGGGGGGGCCGGGAGACCCAGTACTTC. Translating it yields CASSRGGRETQYF.

This clonotype has just a few counts. The chain uses TRBV5-1 and TRBJ2-5; 15 bases align to TRBD2. Germline CDR1 reads SGHRS; CDR2 reads YFSETQ. This CDR3 has 17 residues. The J segment lost 1 base and the V segment lost 3 bases, leaving 4 bases of the junction unmatched. The CDR3 DNA reads as TGCGCCAGCAGCTCCGGGACTAGCGGGGGGCCCCAAGAGACCCAGTACTTC. Its translation: CASSSGTSGGPQETQYF.

Ten or more counts support this clonotype. CDR3 DNA sequence: TGTGCCAGCAGTTCGGACAGGGGGCTTGAAGCTTTCTTT. Encoded protein: CASSSDRGLEAFF. The V and J genes are TRBV7-3 and TRBJ1-1, with 11 bases fitting TRBD1. The CDR3 is 13 residues long. In germline, CDR1 is SGHTA, CDR2 FQGTGA. The V segment lost 6 bases and the J segment 7 bases; nucleotides outside the gene matches: 4.

This clonotype occurred a few times. The genes are TRBV3-1 and TRBJ1-6, with D possibly TRBD1 on 5 matching bases. CDR1 is LGHDT and CDR2 is YNNKEL in the germline V gene (reference sequence). This CDR3 contains 14 residues. Trimming pared 2 bases from V and 9 bases from J, leaving 11 bases between. CDR3 in amino acids: CASSQSRTFSPLHF. The CDR3 nucleotides are TGTGCCAGCAGCCAATCACGGACATTTTCACCCCTCCACTTT.

This chain links TRBV9 with TRBJ1-1; D perhaps matches TRBD1 (6 bases). The CDR3 runs 15 residues. Germline V lookup: CDR1 SGDLS, CDR2 YYNGEE. Trimming took 4 bases from V and 1 from J, leaving 14 bases between them. CDR3 loop: CASSTTGQSNTEAFF. The DNA of the CDR3 is TGTGCCAGCAGCACGACCGGACAGTCGAACACTGAAGCTTTCTTT.

This clonotype was seen more than once but under ten times. V is TRBV27 and J is TRBJ2-1; possibly TRBD2 for D (7 bases). The ends were cut back, 6 bases at V and 4 bases at J, with 19 bases in the middle. The CDR3 is 16 residues long. Per germline, CDR1 MNHEY and CDR2 SMNVEV (reference sequence). This CDR3 is CASSYERRGGYNEQFF. In DNA form, the CDR3 reads TGTGCCAGCAGCTACGAACGGAGGGGGGGTTACAATGAGCAGTTCTTC.

This sequence joins TRBV4-2 and TRBJ2-5, with 9 bases aligning to TRBD2. V lost 4 bases, J lost 6 bases, and 15 bases stayed unmatched. The CDR3 spans 17 residues. Germline assignment: CDR1 LGHNA and CDR2 YNFKEQ. The CDR3 DNA sequence: TGTGCCAGCAGCCGGAATAGCGGGGGCCCTACGTCGCAGACCCAGTACTTC. Translation gives CASSRNSGGPTSQTQYF.

In this sample, this clonotype turned up many times. The chain is built from TRBV7-2 and TRBJ2-3; D ambiguous. The V gene's germline CDR1 is SGHTA and CDR2 FQGNSA. V gave up 3 bases and J gave up 3 bases, with 10 bases separating them. This CDR3 is 14 amino acids long. CDR3 sequence: CASSLSRWTDTQYF. The CDR3, as DNA: TGTGCCAGCAGCTTGTCACGTTGGACAGATACGCAGTATTTT. Using reference TRBV7-2 and TRBJ2-3 for the parts outside the CDR3, the full variable domain is GAGVSQSPSNKVTEKGKDVELRCDPISGHTALYWYRQSLGQGLEFLIYFQGNSAPDKSGLPSDRFSAERTGGSVSTLTIQRTQQEDSAVYLCASSLSRWTDTQYFGPGTRLTVL.

The chain couples TRBV6-1 to TRBJ2-7; perhaps TRBD2 as D (5 bases). The CDR3 runs to 14 residues. Germline values: CDR1 MNHNS, CDR2 SASEGT. Trimming left V 4 bases short and J 4 bases short, with 14 bases between. The CDR3 coding sequence is TGTGCCAGCAGTGGGGAGCCTGGCCAATACGAGCAGTACGTC. This sequence encodes CASSGEPGQYEQYV.

The CDR3 protein is CASSQDVNTEAFF. The CDR3 region has the DNA TGTGCCAGCAGCCAAGACGTGAACACTGAAGCTTTCTTT. This chain uses TRBV3-1 with TRBJ1-1; D uncertain. The CDR3 has 13 amino acids. V gave up 0 bases and J gave up 0 bases, with 2 bases separating them. Germline lookup yields CDR1 LGHDT and CDR2 YNNKEL (reference sequence). Drawing the rest from reference TRBV3-1 and TRBJ1-1, the complete variable domain is DTAVSQTPKYLVTQMGNDKSIKCEQNLGHDTMYWYKQDSKKFLKIMFSYNNKELIINETVPNRFSPKSPDKAHLNLHINSLELGDSAVYFCASSQDVNTEAFFGQGTRLTVV.

The rearrangement uses TRBV9 and TRBJ2-3; D call uncertain. CDR1 is SGDLS and CDR2 is YYNGEE in the germline V gene. Between the trimmed V and J ends, which lost 4 bases and 2 bases, there was a span of 8 bases. This CDR3 comprises 13 residues. CDR3: CASSTAYTDTQYF. The DNA of the CDR3 is TGTGCCAGCAGCACAGCCTACACAGATACGCAGTATTTT.

The sample holds a few counts of this clonotype. V gene TRBV7-3 combines with J gene TRBJ2-1; TRBD1 matches 7 bases. The V gene's germline CDR1 is SGHTA and CDR2 FQGTGA. CDR3 length: 16 amino acids. The trim removed 3 bases at V and 4 bases at J, leaving 9 bases unmatched. CDR3 nucleotides: TGTGCCAGCAGCTTTAACACAGGGGACATTTACAATGAGCAGTTCTTC. As protein: CASSFNTGDIYNEQFF.

The J gene is TRBJ1-2, the V gene TRBV25-1; 8 bases agree with TRBD1. With 6 bases clipped from V and 7 bases from J, the junction kept 7 bases outside the gene matches. CDR1 is MGHDK and CDR2 is SYGVNS in the germline V gene. This CDR3 spans 13 amino acids. CDR3 sequence: CASSPTGVRGYTF. The CDR3 nucleotides are TGTGCCAGCAGCCCGACAGGGGTTCGTGGCTACACCTTC.

This clonotype was counted only a few times. CDR3 in amino acids: CASSPGTAPDTQYF. The DNA of the CDR3 is TGTGCCAGCTCACCAGGGACAGCCCCAGATACGCAGTATTTT. This chain connects TRBV18 to TRBJ2-3; 7 nucleotides line up with TRBD1. This CDR3 is 14 amino acids long. CDR1 KGHSH and CDR2 LQKENI come from the germline V gene. Trimming removed 2 bases from V and 4 bases from J; junction bases left unmatched: 3.

There are a few counts of this clonotype. This chain joins TRBV28 and TRBJ2-3; 8 bases agree with TRBD1. From germline, CDR1 is MDHEN and CDR2 SYDVKM. J gave up 4 bases and V 5 bases, and 17 bases lay outside the gene matches. The length of the CDR3 is 18 residues. CDR3 region: CASSQGQGRVPWADTQYF. The CDR3 bases are TGTGCCAGCAGTCAAGGACAGGGACGAGTTCCTTGGGCAGATACGCAGTATTTT. The full variable domain, rest sourced from reference TRBV28 and TRBJ2-3, is DVKVTQSSRYLVKRTGEKVFLECVQDMDHENMFWYRQDPGLGLRLIYFSYDVKMKEKGDIPEGYSVSREKKERFSLILESASTNQTSMYLCASSQGQGRVPWADTQYFGPGTRLTVL.

The chain carries TRBV12-3 or TRBV12-4 and TRBJ1-1; D gene ambiguous. Trimming left V 8 bases short and J 2 bases short, with 18 bases between. The CDR3 is 15 amino acids. CDR3 nucleotide sequence: TGTGCCAGCTCATCTCGTCGGTGGGGAAACACTGAAGCTTTCTTT. Its protein product is CASSSRRWGNTEAFF.